A selection of T cell receptor beta chains follows, all from one sample in a study of T cell responses to AZD1222 COVID-19 vaccine. Libraries were prepared by immunoSEQ multiplex PCR; TCRdb keeps only in-frame clonotypes and omits some of them. The sample gives around 140,000 clones, around 90% of which show up once; 3.5% to 4.5% is in the top ten. The input for sequencing was peripheral blood, taken on day 0 of AZD1222 vaccination. The receptors derive from an adult in good health. CDR3s include the opening cysteine and the closing phenylalanine or tryptophan. D genes are given only for firm matches. Size values are once, few and many counts, or a class for expanded clones, and some rows have none.

clone_size j_call d_call v_call cdr3_aa cdr3_nt
- TRBJ2-4 - TRBV5-6 CASSLDRLAKNIQYF TGTGCCAGCAGCTTGGACAGGTTAGCCAAAAACATTCAGTACTTC
- TRBJ2-5 - TRBV3-1/TRBV3-2 CASSQGRLTETQYF TGTGCCAGCAGCCAAGGGCGGCTGACAGAGACCCAGTACTTC
- TRBJ1-2 - TRBV5-1 CASSLAGSYGYTF TGCGCCAGCAGCTTGGCGGGAAGTTATGGCTACACCTTC
- TRBJ2-7 - TRBV7-2 CASSSYKGGSYEQYF TGTGCCAGCAGCTCATACAAGGGGGGCTCCTACGAGCAGTACTTC
once TRBJ1-4 - TRBV5-6 CASSLWGATNEKLFF TGTGCCAGCAGCTTGTGGGGGGCTACTAATGAAAAACTGTTTTTT
once TRBJ1-2 - TRBV15 CATSPRAGRYGYTF TGTGCCACCAGCCCTCGGGCAGGGCGGTATGGCTACACCTTC
- TRBJ2-2 - TRBV7-2 CASSLISSNTGELFF TGTGCCAGCAGCTTAATTTCGTCGAACACCGGGGAGCTGTTTTTT
once TRBJ1-3 - TRBV11-2 CASSLVGGSISGNTIYF TGTGCCAGCAGCTTAGTTGGGGGGAGTATCTCTGGAAACACCATATATTTT
- TRBJ1-4 - TRBV20-1 CSAIGRGKLFF TGCAGTGCAATTGGTCGAGGAAAACTGTTTTTT
- TRBJ2-2 TRBD2 TRBV7-2 CASSLTKAGGAGELFF TGTGCCAGCAGCTTAACTAAAGCGGGAGGGGCCGGGGAGCTGTTTTTT
- TRBJ2-5 - TRBV7-2 CASSLGGTQYF TGTGCCAGCAGCTTAGGGGGGACCCAGTACTTC
- TRBJ2-3 TRBD2 TRBV9 CASSVGSGIDTQYF TGTGCCAGCAGCGTGGGTAGCGGGATTGATACGCAGTATTTT
- TRBJ1-1 - TRBV7-6 CASSSPGGLGGNTEAFF TGTGCCAGCAGCTCCCCCGGGGGGTTGGGGGGGAACACTGAAGCTTTCTTT
- TRBJ1-2 - TRBV7-9 CASSQGLTNYGYTF TGTGCCAGCAGCCAGGGACTCACCAACTATGGCTACACCTTC
- TRBJ2-7 - TRBV14 CASSQGHFHEQYF TGTGCCAGCAGCCAAGGCCATTTCCACGAGCAGTACTTC